A single sample is the source of the 12 T cell receptor beta chains below, sequenced in a study of cytomegalovirus exposure and HLA in healthy donors. Sequencing was performed with immunoSEQ multiplex PCR; in TCRdb, only in-frame clones are kept and a portion is missing. This sample has over 250,000 clones, with approximately 83% found just once. The sequencing sample was made of PBMCs. These receptors came from a woman aged 18-29 years in good health and CMV-seronegative.

The chain is built from TRBV29-1 and TRBJ1-4; 7 bases align to TRBD1. The junction had 8 bases not matched to a gene; V was cut back by 2 bases and J by 5 bases. In germline, CDR1 is SQVTM, CDR2 ANQGSEA. This CDR3 is built from 15 residues. CDR3 residues: CSVEPVGGGNEKLFF. The CDR3 DNA reads as TGCAGCGTTGAACCGGTAGGGGGCGGGAATGAAAAACTGTTTTTT.

J is TRBJ2-7 and V is TRBV9; 8 nucleotides line up with TRBD1. The CDR3 is 15 amino acids. Losses at the gene ends were 3 bases for V and 2 bases for J; bases not matched to a gene: 7. Germline CDR1 SGDLS, CDR2 YYNGEE. The CDR3, as DNA: TGTGCCAGCAGCGCCTGGACAGGGATTACCTACGAGCAGTACTTC. Its protein is CASSAWTGITYEQYF.

The chain has TRBV5-8 and TRBJ1-2; D call uncertain. CDR1 is SGHTS and CDR2 is YDEGEE in the germline V gene. This CDR3 comprises 16 residues. V lost 4 bases, J lost 6 bases, and 22 bases lay in between. Here the CDR3 reads CASSQSYGEVKDGYTF. In DNA form, the CDR3 reads TGTGCCAGCAGCCAATCGTACGGGGAAGTGAAGGATGGCTACACCTTC.

The chain has TRBV5-1 and TRBJ2-7; tentative D call: TRBD2 (5 bases). V was shortened by 1 base and J by 5 bases, with 10 bases between the two germline ends. The CDR3 is made up of 13 amino acids. Germline V gene lookup returns CDR1 SGHRS and CDR2 YFSETQ. The CDR3 nucleotides read TGCGCCAGCAGCTTGTCCGGGAAGAACGAGCAGTACTTC. It translates to CASSLSGKNEQYF.

The rearrangement joins TRBV2 to TRBJ2-7, with 9 bases lining up with TRBD1. Per germline, CDR1 SNHLY and CDR2 FYNNEI. Trimming removed 7 bases from V and 7 bases from J; junction bases left unmatched: 14. This CDR3 is 15 amino acids long. The CDR3 sequence: CASTFQTGGMQEQYF. CDR3 sequence (DNA): TGTGCCAGCACCTTCCAGACAGGGGGAATGCAAGAGCAGTACTTC.

The gene calls are TRBV27 and TRBJ2-3; possibly TRBD2 for D (5 bases). The V gene lost 6 bases and the J gene lost 1 base, with 11 bases spanning the gap. Germline V gene sequence: CDR1 MNHEY, CDR2 SMNVEV (reference sequence). The CDR3 runs 14 residues. CDR3 bases: TGTGCCAGCAGAGCGGCTGTGGGCACAGATACGCAGTATTTT. Its protein is CASRAAVGTDTQYF.

The chain combines TRBV19 with TRBJ2-3; D is unresolved. Deletions cut 5 bases from V and 6 bases from J, with 9 bases between. Germline-derived CDR1 and CDR2 are LNHDA and SQIVND (reference sequence). The CDR3 runs 12 residues. The chain's CDR3 is CASSASGDTQYF. The DNA for the CDR3 is TGTGCCAGTAGTGCCTCCGGGGATACGCAGTATTTT.

The J gene is TRBJ2-5, the V gene TRBV5-1; 8 nucleotides agree with TRBD1. Per germline, CDR1 SGHRS and CDR2 YFSETQ. The CDR3 loop spans 15 amino acids. V dropped 5 bases and J dropped 1; count of bases not matched to a gene: 7. The CDR3 DNA sequence: TGCGCCAGCAGACAAAAGACAGGGGTCCAAGAGACCCAGTACTTC. This gives the protein CASRQKTGVQETQYF.

The gene calls are TRBV4-1 and TRBJ1-2; D is unclear. The CDR3 has 13 amino acids. CDR1 MGHRA and CDR2 YSYEKL come from the germline V gene. Trimming took 2 bases from V and 7 from J, leaving 11 bases between them. CDR3 bases: TGCGCCAGCAGCCAAACAATGTTAAGTGGCTACACCTTC. This sequence encodes CASSQTMLSGYTF.

The chain joins TRBV11-3 to TRBJ2-7, with 13 bases lining up with TRBD2. The germline V gene encodes CDR1 SGHNT and CDR2 YENEEA. This CDR3 is built from 15 residues. With 5 bases clipped from V and 2 bases from J, the junction kept 3 bases outside the gene matches. The CDR3 is CASSGGTSGTYEQYF. CDR3 DNA sequence: TGTGCCAGCAGCGGAGGGACTAGCGGGACCTACGAGCAGTACTTC.

The CDR3 sequence: CASSSAGGPLDEQYF. As DNA, the CDR3 is TGCGCCAGCAGCAGTGCGGGAGGGCCTCTCGACGAGCAGTACTTC. The J gene is TRBJ2-7, the V gene TRBV10-2; 9 nucleotides match TRBD2. Looked up from germline, CDR1 is WSHSY and CDR2 is SAAADI. The CDR3 runs to 15 residues. V was clipped by 6 bases and J by 5 bases; unmatched bases: 11.

The chain links TRBV27 to TRBJ2-1, with D perhaps TRBD1 (6 bases). Germline CDR1 is MNHEY and CDR2 is SMNVEV (reference sequence). CDR3 length: 16 amino acids. Deletions cut 0 bases from V and 0 bases from J, with 9 bases between. CDR3 in amino acids: CASSLSGGHSYNEQFF. The CDR3 coding sequence is TGTGCCAGCAGTTTATCTGGGGGCCACTCCTACAATGAGCAGTTCTTC.